The 9 T cell receptor beta chains given below trace back to one sample, sequenced in a study of cytomegalovirus exposure and HLA in healthy donors. The PCR had 60 Vbeta and 13 Jbeta primers. Repertoires were generated with immunoSEQ multiplex PCR, while TCRdb's copy carries only in-frame clones and drops some. The sample lists about 190,000 clones, about four fifths occurring once. The source material was PBMCs. The source of these receptors is a woman aged 40 to 50 in good health and CMV-seronegative.

The gene calls are TRBV2 and TRBJ1-3, with a weak D call TRBD1 (5 bases). The length of the CDR3 is 16 residues. Germline V gives CDR1 SNHLY, CDR2 FYNNEI. V was cut by 4 bases and J by 0 bases, with 13 bases left in between. The CDR3 DNA follows: TGTGCCAGCAGTGGACCAGGGAATCCCTCTGGAAACACCATATATTTT. It translates to CASSGPGNPSGNTIYF.

J is TRBJ2-1 and V is TRBV9; TRBD2 agrees at 7 bases. The V and J ends lost 0 bases and 1 base, in that order; junction bases with no gene match: 10. Germline CDR1 and CDR2: SGDLS and YYNGEE. The CDR3 extends over 18 amino acids. The DNA of the CDR3 is TGTGCCAGCAGCGTAGTAGCCGGGAGGACGTATTCCTACAATGAGCAGTTCTTC. Translating it yields CASSVVAGRTYSYNEQFF.

As regards this clone: Other DNA sequences in the sample encode the same CDR3. The chain links TRBV30 to TRBJ1-2; no clear D. Germline assignment: CDR1 GTSNPN and CDR2 SVGIG (reference sequence). Trimming took off 0 bases at V and 2 bases at J, with 10 bases between the two ends. This CDR3 spans 14 amino acids. The CDR3 DNA sequence: TGTGCCTGGAGTGTATTGGGCAGGAACTATGGCTACACCTTC. This translates into CAWSVLGRNYGYTF. The full variable domain, completed using reference TRBV30 and TRBJ1-2, is SQTIHQWPATLVQPVGSPLSLECTVEGTSNPNLYWYRQAAGRGLQLLFYSVGIGQISSEVPQNLSASRPQDRQFILSSKKLLLSDSGFYLCAWSVLGRNYGYTFGSGTRLTVV.

The chain recombines TRBV2 with TRBJ1-6; tentative D call: TRBD1 (5 bases). Trimming removed 7 bases at V and 8 bases at J, with 15 bases between. Germline CDR1 is SNHLY and CDR2 is FYNNEI. This CDR3 is built from 14 residues. The DNA of the CDR3 is TGTGCCAGCAACCAGGGAATTGGGGATTCACCCCTCCACTTT. Translation gives CASNQGIGDSPLHF.

This clone was counted between two and nine times. J is TRBJ1-1 and V is TRBV29-1; 8 bases are a match to TRBD1. Germline V gene data show CDR1 as SQVTM and CDR2 as ANQGSEA. The CDR3 runs to 14 residues. Trimming took 3 bases from V and 3 from J; bases not matched to a gene: 6. CDR3 sequence (DNA): TGCAGCGTTGATATTGGGACAGGATACACTGAAGCTTTCTTT. Its translation: CSVDIGTGYTEAFF.

The chain combines TRBV11-2 with TRBJ1-1, with no clear D. The V gene lost 6 bases and the J gene lost 6 bases, with 11 bases spanning the gap. The CDR3 consists of 12 residues. Germline V CDR1 and CDR2: SGHAT, FQNNGV. The CDR3 DNA sequence: TGTGCCAGCAGACATCCCGGGGCTGAAGCTTTCTTT. It codes for CASRHPGAEAFF.

The V and J genes are TRBV5-4 and TRBJ2-5; 7 bases line up with TRBD2. This CDR3 has 16 residues. The J segment lost 8 bases and the V segment lost 4 bases, leaving 17 bases of the junction unmatched. The germline CDR1 and CDR2 sequences are SGHNT and YYREEE (reference sequence). This CDR3 is CASSAPSGGHEITQYF. The CDR3, as DNA: TGTGCCAGCAGCGCCCCGTCGGGAGGACATGAGATCACCCAGTACTTC.

The chain employs TRBV27 and TRBJ2-1; TRBD2 agrees at 15 bases. Germline trimming cut 6 bases from V and 5 bases from J; bases unmatched to any gene: 8. CDR3 size: 17 residues. Germline loops: CDR1 MNHEY, CDR2 SMNVEV (reference sequence). The CDR3 bases are TGTGCCAGCAGCCGGACTAGCGGGAGGGCATTAAACAATGAGCAGTTCTTC. Translated, it gives CASSRTSGRALNNEQFF.

The chain combines TRBV29-1 with TRBJ2-1, with D perhaps TRBD1 (5 bases). The germline V and J ends were trimmed by 0 bases and 13 bases, with 13 bases remaining between them. CDR1 SQVTM and CDR2 ANQGSEA come from the germline V gene. This CDR3 has 12 residues. The CDR3 nucleotides read TGCAGCGTTGAAGAGAACGCCAGGGTACAGTTCTTC. Translated: CSVEENARVQFF.